Listed here are 21 T cell receptor beta chains from one sample, sequenced in a study of blood T cell repertoires in COVID-19. Some clones are missing from TCRdb's copy, which holds only in-frame ones; the method was immunoSEQ multiplex PCR. The sample carries about 81,000 clones, 90% to 95% recorded once. Sequencing used peripheral blood. Source of these receptors: a woman aged 45-60 years in a cohort sampled during active COVID-19.

This chain's CDR3 is CASSPRGRGETQYF. In DNA form, the CDR3 reads TGTGCCAGCTCACCACGCGGCCGAGGGGAGACCCAGTACTTC. The chain combines TRBV18 with TRBJ2-5; possible D gene TRBD2, 5 bases. V lost 1 base and J 5 bases, leaving 11 bases between the germline ends. From germline, CDR1 is KGHSH and CDR2 LQKENI. This CDR3 is built from 14 residues.

This chain's CDR3 is CASSLSGREGDTQYF. CDR3 in DNA: TGTGCCAGCAGCCTTAGCGGGAGGGAAGGAGATACGCAGTATTTT. The chain links TRBV7-9 to TRBJ2-3; 11 nucleotides align to TRBD2. The CDR3 length is 15 residues. V trimming: 5 bases; J trimming: 5 bases; junction bases outside the gene matches: 6. The germline V gene encodes CDR1 SEHNR and CDR2 FQNEAQ (reference sequence).

The rearrangement links TRBV5-1 to TRBJ2-7; TRBD1 aligns across 8 bases. Germline V CDR1 and CDR2: SGHRS, YFSETQ. With V trimmed by 6 bases and J by 2 bases, 10 bases remained unmatched. The CDR3 extends over 15 amino acids. The DNA for the CDR3 is TGCGCCAGCAAGGAGCAACAGGACAGGGCCTACGAGCAGTACTTC. Translation: CASKEQQDRAYEQYF.

This clone appeared once. CDR3 sequence reads: CASSPPSPGGYEQYF. The CDR3 coding sequence is TGTGCCAGCTCACCCCCCTCGCCGGGGGGGTACGAGCAGTACTTC. The chain joins TRBV18 to TRBJ2-7, with TRBD2 identical over 8 bases. V lost 3 bases to trimming and J lost 4 bases; unmatched junction nucleotides: 8. Germline loops: CDR1 KGHSH, CDR2 LQKENI. CDR3 size: 15 residues.

The J gene is TRBJ1-1, the V gene TRBV5-4, with 9 bases aligning to TRBD1. The CDR3 spans 13 residues. V was pared by 6 bases and J by 7 bases, with 7 bases of the junction left unmatched. In germline, CDR1 is SGHNT, CDR2 YYREEE (reference sequence). The CDR3 loop reads CASTRDRAREAFF. The CDR3 DNA reads as TGTGCCAGCACCAGGGACAGGGCGCGTGAAGCTTTCTTT.

This clone was recorded once. V is TRBV30 and J is TRBJ2-7, with D possibly being TRBD2 (6 bases). CDR1 and CDR2 (germline): GTSNPN, SVGIG (reference sequence). The V end lost 0 bases, the J end lost 5 bases, and 14 bases lay between the germline ends. The CDR3 loop spans 14 amino acids. The CDR3: CAWSVGGGEHEQYF. The CDR3 DNA is TGTGCCTGGAGTGTCGGGGGTGGCGAACACGAGCAGTACTTC. Based on the CDR3 plus reference TRBV30 and TRBJ2-7, the full variable domain is SQTIHQWPATLVQPVGSPLSLECTVEGTSNPNLYWYRQAAGRGLQLLFYSVGIGQISSEVPQNLSASRPQDRQFILSSKKLLLSDSGFYLCAWSVGGGEHEQYFGPGTRLTVT.

The V call is TRBV9, the J call TRBJ2-5; weak D call: TRBD2 (6 bases). The CDR3 spans 15 residues. In germline, CDR1 is SGDLS, CDR2 YYNGEE. Trimming shortened V by 0 bases and J by 5 bases, and 14 bases separated the two germline ends. The CDR3 DNA sequence: TGTGCCAGCAGCGTAGAGGAGGGGTTATGGGAGACCCAGTACTTC. Translation gives CASSVEEGLWETQYF.

This chain uses TRBV9 with TRBJ2-5, with D possibly being TRBD2 (6 bases). CDR3 length: 13 amino acids. Germline assignment: CDR1 SGDLS and CDR2 YYNGEE. V was cut by 3 bases and J by 4 bases, with 10 bases left in between. CDR3 sequence (DNA): TGTGCCAGCAGCGCGGGGGTTATAGAGACCCAGTACTTC. Its translation: CASSAGVIETQYF. Based on the CDR3 plus reference TRBV9 and TRBJ2-5, the full variable domain is DSGVTQTPKHLITATGQRVTLRCSPRSGDLSVYWYQQSLDQGLQFLIQYYNGEERAKGNILERFSAQQFPDLHSELNLSSLELGDSALYFCASSAGVIETQYFGPGTRLLVL.

The CDR3 nucleotides are TGTGCCAGCTCCCCCGGCAGGGGATCGTCGGATAGCAATCAGCCCCAGCATTTT. It is translated as CASSPGRGSSDSNQPQHF. The chain employs TRBV18 and TRBJ1-5, with D perhaps matching TRBD1 (6 bases). CDR1 is KGHSH, CDR2 LQKENI, per germline. The CDR3 extends over 18 amino acids. Between the trimmed V and J ends, which lost 6 bases and 0 bases, there was a span of 21 bases.

The J gene is TRBJ2-1, the V gene TRBV5-1, with D possibly TRBD2 on 6 matching bases. The CDR3 runs 15 residues. V was trimmed by 0 bases and J by 6 bases, leaving 13 bases between them. CDR1 SGHRS and CDR2 YFSETQ come from the germline V gene. The CDR3 coding sequence is TGCGCCAGCAGCTTGGCCGGGGACTTAGGCAATGAGCAGTTCTTC. Translated: CASSLAGDLGNEQFF.

This rearrangement joins TRBV9 to TRBJ2-3; 10 positions agree with TRBD2. The germline V gene has CDR1 SGDLS and CDR2 YYNGEE. The CDR3 runs 16 residues. V lost 6 bases, J lost 2 bases, and 9 bases stayed unmatched. CDR3 coding DNA: TGTGCCAGCAAGGCCGGACTAGCGGAATACACAGATACGCAGTATTTT. As protein: CASKAGLAEYTDTQYF.

J is TRBJ1-6 and V is TRBV6-6, with a weak D call TRBD1 (5 bases). Germline V gives CDR1 MNHNY, CDR2 SVGAGI (reference sequence). V gave up 0 bases and J gave up 2 bases, with 8 bases separating them. This CDR3 is built from 16 residues. The CDR3 bases are TGTGCCAGCAGTTACTCGCCACAGGCCTATAATTCACCCCTCCACTTT. Encoded protein: CASSYSPQAYNSPLHF.

This sequence joins TRBV12-5 and TRBJ2-5, with 8 bases identical to TRBD1. Germline assignment: CDR1 LGHNT and CDR2 FRNRAP. The junction had 7 bases not matched to a gene; V was cut back by 6 bases and J by 4 bases. The CDR3 extends over 14 amino acids. Here the CDR3 DNA reads TGTGCTAGTGGATCTCGGACAGGGATAGAGACCCAGTACTTC. Translated, it gives CASGSRTGIETQYF.

The chain has TRBV6-5 and TRBJ2-1; possibly TRBD1 for D (5 bases). Germline CDR1 reads MNHEY; CDR2 reads SVGAGI. The CDR3 has 13 amino acids. V dropped 6 bases and J dropped 4 bases, with 10 bases sitting between them. CDR3 amino acids: CASRPRQYNEQFF. As DNA, the CDR3 is TGTGCCAGCAGGCCTAGACAGTACAATGAGCAGTTCTTC.

This chain connects TRBV27 to TRBJ2-7; TRBD1 agrees at 10 bases. The germline V gene has CDR1 MNHEY and CDR2 SMNVEV (reference sequence). CDR3 length equals 14 residues. J was trimmed by 6 bases and V by 5 bases; bases with no gene match: 7. The CDR3 is CASSLTDRGVEQYF. The CDR3 nucleotides read TGTGCCAGCAGTCTGACGGACAGGGGGGTCGAGCAGTACTTC.

DNA of the CDR3: TGTGCCAGCAGCTCCGGAGCAGTCTCTGGAAACACCATATATTTT. Translation: CASSSGAVSGNTIYF. The chain uses TRBV5-4 and TRBJ1-3; D remains unclear. CDR3 size: 15 residues. Trimming took 3 bases from V and 0 from J, leaving 10 bases between them. Germline V gene data show CDR1 as SGHNT and CDR2 as YYREEE (reference sequence).

The chain carries TRBV19 and TRBJ1-5; a weak D match, TRBD1 (5 bases). With 2 bases removed from V and 1 base from J, the gap between germline ends came to 12 bases. Germline-derived CDR1 and CDR2 are LNHDA and SQIVND (reference sequence). The CDR3 is 16 amino acids. The CDR3 sequence: CASSIPVGGSNQPQHF. As DNA, the CDR3 is TGTGCCAGTAGTATACCGGTGGGGGGGAGCAATCAGCCCCAGCATTTT.

The rearrangement joins TRBV4-1 to TRBJ2-1; 12 positions agree with TRBD2. Trimming at V came to 3 bases and at J to 7 bases, leaving 16 bases not matched to a gene. In germline, CDR1 is MGHRA, CDR2 YSYEKL. The CDR3 is 19 residues long. CDR3 sequence (DNA): TGCGCCAGCAGCCACGAGACGGGGATCGGACTAGCGGGGTCTAATGAGCAGTTCTTC. This translates into CASSHETGIGLAGSNEQFF.

This rearrangement joins TRBV6-5 to TRBJ1-3, with D maybe TRBD1 (6 bases). The CDR3 loop spans 16 amino acids. CDR1 MNHEY and CDR2 SVGAGI come from the germline V gene. Trimming took 1 base from V and 0 from J, leaving 10 bases between them. The CDR3 here is CASSYYRAPSGNTIYF. The CDR3 DNA reads as TGTGCCAGCAGTTACTACAGGGCCCCCTCTGGAAACACCATATATTTT.

This clone has more than one count but fewer than ten. V and J are TRBV7-3 and TRBJ1-4; 7 bases align to TRBD1. The CDR3 length is 17 residues. With V trimmed by 0 bases and J by 6 bases, 10 bases remained unmatched. Germline CDR1 reads SGHTA; CDR2 reads FQGTGA. The CDR3 here is CASSLTPPGGWDEKLFF. The CDR3 coding sequence is TGTGCCAGCAGCTTAACTCCTCCAGGGGGTTGGGATGAAAAACTGTTTTTT.

The chain has TRBV2 and TRBJ2-2; 8 nucleotides match TRBD1. Germline V lookup: CDR1 SNHLY, CDR2 FYNNEI. The CDR3 is 15 amino acids. J was trimmed by 3 bases and V by 4 bases; bases with no gene match: 4. The CDR3, as DNA: TGTGCCAGCAGTGTCGGACAGGGACACACCGGGGAGCTGTTTTTT. Its protein is CASSVGQGHTGELFF. The full variable domain, in which reference TRBV2 and TRBJ2-2 provide the parts outside the CDR3, is EPEVTQTPSHQVTQMGQEVILRCVPISNHLYFYWYRQILGQKVEFLVSFYNNEISEKSEIFDDQFSVERPDGSNFTLKIRSTKLEDSAMYFCASSVGQGHTGELFFGEGSRLTVL.